These 7 T cell receptor beta chains share one sample of origin, sequenced in a study of vaccination and CD4 T cells after COVID-19. These receptors lack a known antigen. Oncomine TCR Beta short-read sequencing was applied to DNA from cultured CD4+ T cells. One entry per CDR3 protein, called by TCRdb with MiXCR from the PCR reads. The table includes approximately 13,000 distinct CDR3 sequences, about 60% detected once. Described treatment: approximately nine-day PBMC culture with coronavirus spike peptide pools or control peptides (ViraFEST assay). Source material: CD4+ T cells from blood, cultured in vitro. The source is a human donor who had recovered from COVID-19.

CDR3 sequence reads: CASSLGVDTQYF. CDR3 DNA: TGTGCCAGCAGCTTAGGTGTAGATACGCAGTATTTT. This sequence joins TRBV11-3 and TRBJ2-3; the D is unclear. The CDR3 has 12 amino acids. The ends were cut back, 1 base at V and 5 bases at J, with 4 bases in the middle. CDR1 SGHNT and CDR2 YENEEA come from the germline V gene.

The chain carries TRBV5-8 and TRBJ2-7; D is unresolved. This CDR3 contains 11 residues. In germline, CDR1 is SGHTS, CDR2 YDEGEE. V lost 1 base and J lost 4, with 3 bases in between. The CDR3 loop is CASSLKYEQYF. The CDR3 DNA reads TGTGCCAGCAGCTTGAAATACGAGCAGTACTTC.

The genes are TRBV20-1 and TRBJ1-5; the match to TRBD1 covers 7 bases. Germline V gene lookup returns CDR1 DFQATT and CDR2 SNEGSKA (reference sequence). The V gene end was trimmed by 2 bases and the J gene end by 4 bases; junction bases not matched to a gene: 8. The CDR3 is 15 residues long. CDR3 DNA sequence: TGCAGTGCTAGATCAGGGGGGGTGCGGAATCAGCCCCAGCATTTT. Its protein product is CSARSGGVRNQPQHF.

This chain joins TRBV6-1 and TRBJ2-3; 10 positions agree with TRBD2. The CDR3 covers 16 residues. The J segment lost 3 bases and the V segment lost 6 bases, leaving 9 bases of the junction unmatched. Germline lookup yields CDR1 MNHNS and CDR2 SASEGT. The CDR3 sequence: CASSARTSGGTDTQYF. In DNA form, the CDR3 reads TGTGCCAGCAGCGCTAGGACTAGCGGAGGGACAGATACGCAGTATTTT.

A few counts support this clonotype. This chain joins TRBV20-1 and TRBJ2-1, with 13 bases aligning to TRBD2. The CDR3 consists of 14 residues. The V gene's germline CDR1 is DFQATT and CDR2 SNEGSKA (reference sequence). Trimming at V came to 6 bases and at J to 7 bases, leaving 6 bases not matched to a gene. DNA for the CDR3: TGCAGTGCAGCGACTAGCGGGAGGTCAAATGAGCAGTTCTTC. Translating it yields CSAATSGRSNEQFF.

The chain is built from TRBV6-1 and TRBJ2-5; D is ambiguous. CDR1 is MNHNS and CDR2 is SASEGT in the germline V gene. The V and J ends lost 7 bases and 7 bases respectively, with 13 bases between them. There are 12 residues in the CDR3. The CDR3 is CASMGTARTQYF. The CDR3 nucleotides are TGTGCCAGCATGGGAACTGCTCGGACCCAGTACTTC.

The rearrangement links TRBV27 to TRBJ2-5; 8 bases are a match to TRBD1. The CDR3 extends over 13 amino acids. Germline CDR1 is MNHEY and CDR2 is SMNVEV (reference sequence). V lost 6 bases and J lost 4; bases outside the gene matches: 4. The CDR3 DNA reads as TGTGCCAGCAGAGGCAGGGGGCGAGAGACCCAGTACTTC. It yields the protein CASRGRGRETQYF.